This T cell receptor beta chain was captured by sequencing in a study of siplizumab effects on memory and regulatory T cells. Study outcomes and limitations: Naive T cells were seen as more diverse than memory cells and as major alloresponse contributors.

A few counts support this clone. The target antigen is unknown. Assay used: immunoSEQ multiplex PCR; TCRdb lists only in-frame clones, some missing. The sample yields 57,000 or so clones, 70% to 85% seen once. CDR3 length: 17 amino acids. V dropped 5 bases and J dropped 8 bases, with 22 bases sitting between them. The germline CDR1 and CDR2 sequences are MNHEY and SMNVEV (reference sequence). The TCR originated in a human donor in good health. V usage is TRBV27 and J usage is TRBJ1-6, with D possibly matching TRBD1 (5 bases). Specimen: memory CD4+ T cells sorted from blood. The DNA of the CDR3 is TGTGCCAGCAGTCCCCGACCCGGGACGACGCGGGATTCACCCCTCCACTTT. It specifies CASSPRPGTTRDSPLHF.